Presented here are 2 T cell receptor beta chains from one specimen sequenced in a study of T cell responses to AZD1222 COVID-19 vaccine. TCRdb keeps only in-frame clones here, not all; method: immunoSEQ multiplex PCR. The sample has around 140,000 clones; roughly 93% are singletons. The specimen was peripheral blood, collected on day 0 of AZD1222 vaccination. The receptors were sampled from an adult in good health.

The chain uses TRBV19 and TRBJ2-1, with TRBD2 matching 13 bases. V was pared by 9 bases and J by 8 bases, with 13 bases of the junction left unmatched. Germline lookup yields CDR1 LNHDA and CDR2 SQIVND (reference sequence). The CDR3 loop spans 16 amino acids. The CDR3, as DNA: TGTGCCAGCTCTTGGACTAGCGGGAGCCCCGGGCATGAGCAGTTCTTC. Translation gives CASSWTSGSPGHEQFF.

The chain joins TRBV21-1 to TRBJ1-6. TRBV21-1 is tagged as a pseudogene. The CDR3 has 19 amino acids. The CDR3 nucleotides are TGTGCCAGCAGCTTAGGGGGGCAGATATTCAGCTCCTATAATTCACCCCTCCACTTT. This gives the protein CASSLGGQIFSSYNSPLHF.